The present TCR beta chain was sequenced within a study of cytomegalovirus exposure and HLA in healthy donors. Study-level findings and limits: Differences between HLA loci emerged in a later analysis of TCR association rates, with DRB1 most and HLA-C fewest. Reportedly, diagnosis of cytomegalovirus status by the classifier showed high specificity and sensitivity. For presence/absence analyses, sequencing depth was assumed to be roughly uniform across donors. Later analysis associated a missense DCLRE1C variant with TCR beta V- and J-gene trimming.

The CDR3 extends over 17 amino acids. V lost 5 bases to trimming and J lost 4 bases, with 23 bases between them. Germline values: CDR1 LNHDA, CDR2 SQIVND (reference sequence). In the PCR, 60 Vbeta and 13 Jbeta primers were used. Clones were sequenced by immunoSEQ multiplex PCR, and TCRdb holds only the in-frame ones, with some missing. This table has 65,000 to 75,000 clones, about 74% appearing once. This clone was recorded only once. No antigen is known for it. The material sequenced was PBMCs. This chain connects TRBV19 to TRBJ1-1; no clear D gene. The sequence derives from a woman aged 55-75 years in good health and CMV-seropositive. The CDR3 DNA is TGTGCCAGTAGTCCTTTCTGGGTGGTTTCACGAGGCACTGAAGCTTTCTTT. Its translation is CASSPFWVVSRGTEAFF.